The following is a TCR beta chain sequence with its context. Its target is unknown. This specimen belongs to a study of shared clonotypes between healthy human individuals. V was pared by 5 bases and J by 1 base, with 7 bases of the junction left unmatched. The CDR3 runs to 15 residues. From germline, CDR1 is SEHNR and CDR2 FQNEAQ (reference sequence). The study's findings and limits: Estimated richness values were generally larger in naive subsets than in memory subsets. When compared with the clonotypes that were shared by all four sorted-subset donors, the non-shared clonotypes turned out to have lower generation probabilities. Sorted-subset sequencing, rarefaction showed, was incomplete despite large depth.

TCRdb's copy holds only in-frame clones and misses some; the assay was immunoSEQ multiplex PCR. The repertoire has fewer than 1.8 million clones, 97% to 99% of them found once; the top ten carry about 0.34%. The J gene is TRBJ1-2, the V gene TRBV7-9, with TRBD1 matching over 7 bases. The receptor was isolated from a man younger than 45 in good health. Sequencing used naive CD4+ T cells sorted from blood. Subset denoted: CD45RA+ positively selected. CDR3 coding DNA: TGTGCCAGCAGCGGACAGGCTCTCTTTAACTATGGCTACACCTTC. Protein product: CASSGQALFNYGYTF.